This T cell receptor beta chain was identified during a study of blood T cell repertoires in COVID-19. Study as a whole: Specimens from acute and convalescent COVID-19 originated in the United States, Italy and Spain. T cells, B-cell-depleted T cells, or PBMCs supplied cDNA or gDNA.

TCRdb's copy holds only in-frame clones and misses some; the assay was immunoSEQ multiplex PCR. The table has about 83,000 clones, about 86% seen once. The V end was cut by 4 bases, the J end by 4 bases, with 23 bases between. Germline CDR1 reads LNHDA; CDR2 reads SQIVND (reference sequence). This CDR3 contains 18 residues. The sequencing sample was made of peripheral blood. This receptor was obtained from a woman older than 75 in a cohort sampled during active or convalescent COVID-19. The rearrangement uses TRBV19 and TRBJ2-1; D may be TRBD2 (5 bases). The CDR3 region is CASSRSLEGLYRYNEQFF. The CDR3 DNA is TGTGCCAGTAGTAGAAGCCTTGAGGGTCTCTACCGATACAATGAGCAGTTCTTC.